This passage covers 19 T cell receptor beta chains from one sample sequenced in a study of T cells after yellow fever vaccination. Via MiXCR, TCRdb re-called the 5' RACE reads, giving one row per CDR3 protein. The sample yields almost 600,000 distinct CDR3 sequences, approximately 13% seen once. The sample consisted of PBMCs, taken on the day of the yellow fever booster vaccination. These TCRs come from a man between 25 and 39 years old who received the YFV17D yellow fever vaccine.

The V gene is TRBV9, the J gene TRBJ1-1; D may be TRBD1 (5 bases). Deletions cut 0 bases from V and 5 bases from J, with 11 bases between. CDR1 and CDR2 (germline): SGDLS, YYNGEE. There are 14 residues in the CDR3. CDR3 sequence (DNA): TGTGCCAGCAGCGTAGGGCCGGAGGGGACTGAAGCTTTCTTT. Amino acids: CASSVGPEGTEAFF.

This clonotype came up a few times. The chain combines TRBV5-1 with TRBJ2-1, with 11 bases fitting TRBD2. CDR3 length: 16 amino acids. V lost 0 bases, J lost 8 bases, and 7 bases stayed unmatched. Germline V gene sequence: CDR1 SGHRS, CDR2 YFSETQ. The CDR3 is CASSLGSSGRSDEQFF. CDR3 in DNA: TGCGCCAGCAGCTTGGGATCTAGCGGGAGGAGCGATGAGCAGTTCTTC.

The table lists this clonotype with many counts. This chain connects TRBV29-1 to TRBJ2-1; TRBD2 might be the D (6 bases). Germline V gene lookup returns CDR1 SQVTM and CDR2 ANQGSEA. V lost 6 bases and J lost 7, with 22 bases in between. The CDR3 is made up of 15 amino acids. CDR3 nucleotide sequence: TGCAGCGTGGTCCGGCGCGGCGGGATTGGGAATGAGCAGTTCTTC. Protein sequence: CSVVRRGGIGNEQFF.

The chain employs TRBV19 and TRBJ2-1; D not resolved. The V end was cut by 3 bases, the J end by 5 bases, with 8 bases between. Germline CDR1 reads LNHDA; CDR2 reads SQIVND (reference sequence). This CDR3 has 13 amino acids. CDR3 bases: TGTGCCAGTAGTATTGGCTTAAACAATGAGCAGTTCTTC. Translation gives CASSIGLNNEQFF. The variable domain in full, with the rest retrieved from reference TRBV19 and TRBJ2-1, is DGGITQSPKYLFRKEGQNVTLSCEQNLNHDAMYWYRQDPGQGLRLIYYSQIVNDFQKGDIAEGYSVSREKKESFPLTVTSAQKNPTAFYLCASSIGLNNEQFFGPGTRLTVL.

This clonotype was counted a few times. The chain links TRBV20-1 to TRBJ1-6; D gene unclear. CDR1 is DFQATT and CDR2 is SNEGSKA in the germline V gene (reference sequence). The CDR3 runs 17 residues. V was trimmed by 6 bases and J by 0 bases, leaving 18 bases between them. Written as DNA, the CDR3 is TGCAGTGCCCCGATAGAGGTCCGAATCTCCTATAATTCACCCCTCCACTTT. Amino acid sequence: CSAPIEVRISYNSPLHF.

This clonotype was counted only a few times. This rearrangement joins TRBV19 to TRBJ2-5; 7 bases match TRBD2. CDR1 LNHDA and CDR2 SQIVND come from the germline V gene (reference sequence). V lost 6 bases, J lost 5 bases, and 12 bases stayed unmatched. This CDR3 spans 15 amino acids. The CDR3 protein is CASSNSGLVGETQYF. The CDR3, as DNA: TGTGCCAGTAGCAATTCCGGACTAGTTGGGGAGACCCAGTACTTC.

In this sample, this clonotype turned up a few times. The rearrangement uses TRBV6-5 and TRBJ2-1, with 12 bases aligning to TRBD2. There are 19 residues in the CDR3. Germline CDR1 MNHEY, CDR2 SVGAGI. V lost 0 bases to trimming and J lost 0 bases; unmatched junction nucleotides: 6. The CDR3 nucleotides are TGTGCCAGCAGTTACTCACTAGCGGGAGGACCTAGCTCCTACAATGAGCAGTTCTTC. The encoded protein is CASSYSLAGGPSSYNEQFF.

V gene TRBV2 combines with J gene TRBJ1-6, with D perhaps TRBD1 (5 bases). The CDR3 covers 13 residues. Germline CDR1 reads SNHLY; CDR2 reads FYNNEI. With 2 bases removed from V and 14 bases from J, the gap between germline ends came to 13 bases. The CDR3 DNA sequence: TGTGCCAGCAGTGAATATAGGGGCCTCACCCTCCACTTT. Protein product: CASSEYRGLTLHF.

This chain uses TRBV7-9 with TRBJ2-5; tentatively, D is TRBD1 (5 bases). This CDR3 spans 15 amino acids. Germline V gene data show CDR1 as SEHNR and CDR2 as FQNEAQ (reference sequence). The germline V and J ends were trimmed by 1 base and 2 bases, with 11 bases remaining between them. The CDR3 bases are TGTGCCAGCAGCTTAGGGGCAGGGCCTCAAGAGACCCAGTACTTC. The encoded protein is CASSLGAGPQETQYF.

The gene calls are TRBV5-1 and TRBJ2-1; maybe TRBD1 (6 bases). V was shortened by 4 bases and J by 6 bases, with 14 bases between the two germline ends. CDR1 and CDR2 (germline): SGHRS, YFSETQ. The CDR3 contains 14 residues. The CDR3 protein is CASSGARGINEQFF. The CDR3 DNA is TGCGCCAGCAGCGGGGCAAGGGGGATCAATGAGCAGTTCTTC.

Only a few counts were recorded for this clonotype. The chain recombines TRBV20-1 with TRBJ2-5; D not certain. V was shortened by 6 bases and J by 2 bases, with 10 bases between the two germline ends. The CDR3 is 12 amino acids. CDR1 is DFQATT, CDR2 SNEGSKA, per germline (reference sequence). DNA for the CDR3: TGCAGTGCCAGATCCTTTCAAGAGACCCAGTACTTC. This gives the protein CSARSFQETQYF.

J is TRBJ1-3 and V is TRBV20-1; D gene unclear. The V end was cut by 4 bases, the J end by 2 bases, with 12 bases between. The germline CDR1 and CDR2 sequences are DFQATT and SNEGSKA (reference sequence). This CDR3 is built from 14 residues. Here the CDR3 DNA reads TGCAGTGCTACCAAATCAGGAGCTGGAAACACCATATATTTT. Its translation: CSATKSGAGNTIYF.

The chain uses TRBV20-1 and TRBJ2-2, with TRBD2 matching 7 bases. Germline lookup yields CDR1 DFQATT and CDR2 SNEGSKA (reference sequence). The J segment lost 2 bases and the V segment lost 3 bases, leaving 3 bases of the junction unmatched. The CDR3 extends over 14 amino acids. The CDR3 sequence: CSASGAGNTGELFF. The CDR3 DNA is TGCAGTGCTAGTGGAGCGGGAAACACCGGGGAGCTGTTTTTT.

This clonotype was detected a few times. The chain is built from TRBV7-9 and TRBJ1-5; D call uncertain. The CDR3 is 14 amino acids. CDR1 is SEHNR, CDR2 FQNEAQ, per germline (reference sequence). Trimming removed 5 bases from V and 1 base from J, with 9 bases in between. For the CDR3, the DNA is TGTGCCAGCAGCCCCAGTTCGAGCAATCAGCCCCAGCATTTT. Its protein is CASSPSSSNQPQHF.

This clonotype was found a few times. The chain employs TRBV7-2 and TRBJ2-7; 8 nucleotides agree with TRBD2. Germline V lookup: CDR1 SGHTA, CDR2 FQGNSA. The CDR3 spans 18 residues. V was clipped by 2 bases and J by 1 base; unmatched bases: 13. The CDR3: CASSLPGGLSDWSYEQYF. In DNA, the CDR3 is TGTGCCAGCAGCTTACCGGGAGGGTTATCGGACTGGTCCTACGAGCAGTACTTC. Drawing the rest from reference TRBV7-2 and TRBJ2-7, the complete variable domain is GAGVSQSPSNKVTEKGKDVELRCDPISGHTALYWYRQSLGQGLEFLIYFQGNSAPDKSGLPSDRFSAERTGGSVSTLTIQRTQQEDSAVYLCASSLPGGLSDWSYEQYFGPGTRLTVT.

With regard to this clonotype: The CDR3 end shows no conserved phenylalanine or tryptophan, and so a read error is likely. It is unclear where the CDR3 begins or ends on the DNA, so no DNA is shown, and the CDR3 is as TCRdb lists it. This sequence joins TRBV27 and TRBJ2-7; TRBD2 reflects the table's D call only, with no check against the DNA. From germline, CDR1 is MNHEY and CDR2 SMNVEV (reference sequence). With termini counted, the CDR3 has 13 amino acids. CDR3 in amino acids: CASSLDGRARYHL.

This clonotype was counted at least ten times. CDR3 in amino acids: CASSLEGSSAYEQYF. The CDR3 coding sequence is TGTGCCAGCAGCTTGGAAGGCAGCTCCGCCTACGAGCAGTACTTC. J is TRBJ2-7 and V is TRBV5-4; D call uncertain. The CDR3 has 15 amino acids. CDR1 is SGHNT and CDR2 is YYREEE in the germline V gene (reference sequence). V was pared by 0 bases and J by 2 bases, with 12 bases between.

The CDR3 sequence: CASSLDPQRDTQYF. The CDR3 DNA follows: TGTGCCAGCAGCTTGGACCCCCAACGAGATACGCAGTATTTT. The chain is built from TRBV11-2 and TRBJ2-3, with D unclear. CDR1 and CDR2 from the germline V gene are SGHAT and FQNNGV. The CDR3 loop spans 14 amino acids. Trimming stripped 3 bases from V and 5 bases from J, with 12 bases between.

This clonotype was seen a handful of times. In DNA form, the CDR3 reads TGTGCCAGCAGTTTATCATTCGGCCAGGCGAATCAGCCCCAGCATTTT. Translating gives CASSLSFGQANQPQHF. The V gene is TRBV28, the J gene TRBJ1-5; D unresolved. The CDR3 runs 16 residues. The V end lost 1 base, the J end lost 4 bases, and 14 bases lay between the germline ends. CDR1 and CDR2 from the germline V gene are MDHEN and SYDVKM.